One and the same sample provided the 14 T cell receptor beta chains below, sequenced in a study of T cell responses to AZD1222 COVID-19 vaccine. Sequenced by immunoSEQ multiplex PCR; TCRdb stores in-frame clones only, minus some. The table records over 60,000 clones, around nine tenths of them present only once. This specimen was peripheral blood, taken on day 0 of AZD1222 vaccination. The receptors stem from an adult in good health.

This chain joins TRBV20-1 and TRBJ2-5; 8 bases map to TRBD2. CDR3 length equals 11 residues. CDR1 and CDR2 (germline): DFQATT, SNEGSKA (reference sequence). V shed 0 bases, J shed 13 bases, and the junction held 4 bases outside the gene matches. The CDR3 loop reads CSAREGLVPYF. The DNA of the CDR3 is TGCAGTGCTAGAGAGGGACTAGTCCCGTACTTC.

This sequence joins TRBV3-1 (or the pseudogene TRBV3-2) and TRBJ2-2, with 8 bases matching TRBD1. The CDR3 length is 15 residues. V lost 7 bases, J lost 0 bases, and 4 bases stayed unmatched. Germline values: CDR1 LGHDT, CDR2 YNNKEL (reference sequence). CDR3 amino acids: CASNRGTANTGELFF. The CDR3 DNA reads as TGTGCCAGCAACAGGGGGACAGCGAACACCGGGGAGCTGTTTTTT.

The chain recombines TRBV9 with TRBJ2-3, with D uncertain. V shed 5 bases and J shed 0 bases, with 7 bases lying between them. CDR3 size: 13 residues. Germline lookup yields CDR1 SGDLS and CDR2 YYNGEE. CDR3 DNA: TGTGCCAGCAGTGATAGGAGCACAGATACGCAGTATTTT. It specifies CASSDRSTDTQYF.

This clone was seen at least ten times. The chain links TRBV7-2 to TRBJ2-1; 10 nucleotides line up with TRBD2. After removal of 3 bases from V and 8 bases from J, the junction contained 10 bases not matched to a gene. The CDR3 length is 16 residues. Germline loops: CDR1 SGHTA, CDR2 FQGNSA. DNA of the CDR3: TGTGCCAGCAGCTTCCCCCCAGCGGGGGGGCCCCATGAGCAGTTCTTC. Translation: CASSFPPAGGPHEQFF.

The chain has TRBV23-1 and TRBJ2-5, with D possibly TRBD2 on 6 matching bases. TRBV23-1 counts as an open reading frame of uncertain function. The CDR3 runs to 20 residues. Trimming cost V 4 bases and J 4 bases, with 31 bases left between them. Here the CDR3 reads CASSPHTLYAGPTSRETQYF. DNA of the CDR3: TGCGCCAGCAGTCCACACACCCTTTACGCGGGACCAACCAGTCGAGAGACCCAGTACTTC.

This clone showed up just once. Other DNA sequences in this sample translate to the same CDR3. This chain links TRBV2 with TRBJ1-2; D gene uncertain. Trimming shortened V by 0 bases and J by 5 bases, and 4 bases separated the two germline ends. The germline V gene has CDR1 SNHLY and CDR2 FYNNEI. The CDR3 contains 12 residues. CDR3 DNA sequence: TGTGCCAGCAGTGAAGCGGGTTATGGCTACACCTTC. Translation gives CASSEAGYGYTF.

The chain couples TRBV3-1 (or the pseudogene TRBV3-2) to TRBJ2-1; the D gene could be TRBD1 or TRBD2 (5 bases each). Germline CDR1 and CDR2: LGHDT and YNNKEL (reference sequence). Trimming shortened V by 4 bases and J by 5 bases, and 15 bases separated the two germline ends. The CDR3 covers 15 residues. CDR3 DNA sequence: TGTGCCAGCAGCCGCCTCATGGGGGTACACAATGAGCAGTTCTTC. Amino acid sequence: CASSRLMGVHNEQFF.

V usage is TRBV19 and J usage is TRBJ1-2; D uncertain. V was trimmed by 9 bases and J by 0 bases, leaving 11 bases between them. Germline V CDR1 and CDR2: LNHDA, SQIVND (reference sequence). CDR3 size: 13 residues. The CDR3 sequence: CASSTLANYGYTF. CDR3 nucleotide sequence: TGTGCCAGCTCCACGTTGGCTAACTATGGCTACACCTTC.

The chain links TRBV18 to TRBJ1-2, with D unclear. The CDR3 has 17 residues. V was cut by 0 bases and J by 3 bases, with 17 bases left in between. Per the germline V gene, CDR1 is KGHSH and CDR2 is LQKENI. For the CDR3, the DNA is TGTGCCAGCTCACCACCGAAGAAGAGGGAGGCAGACTATGGCTACACCTTC. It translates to CASSPPKKREADYGYTF.

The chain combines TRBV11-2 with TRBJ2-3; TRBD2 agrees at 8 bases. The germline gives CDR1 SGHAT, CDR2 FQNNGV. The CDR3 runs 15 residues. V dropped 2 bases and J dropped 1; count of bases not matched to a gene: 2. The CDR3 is CASSLRRGGTDTQYF. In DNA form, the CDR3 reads TGTGCCAGCAGCTTAAGGCGGGGGGGCACAGATACGCAGTATTTT.

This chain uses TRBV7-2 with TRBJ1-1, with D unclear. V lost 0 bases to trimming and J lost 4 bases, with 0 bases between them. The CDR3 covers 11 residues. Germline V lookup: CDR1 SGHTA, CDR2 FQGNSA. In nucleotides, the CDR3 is TGTGCCAGCAGCTTAGCCACTGAAGCTTTCTTT. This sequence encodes CASSLATEAFF.

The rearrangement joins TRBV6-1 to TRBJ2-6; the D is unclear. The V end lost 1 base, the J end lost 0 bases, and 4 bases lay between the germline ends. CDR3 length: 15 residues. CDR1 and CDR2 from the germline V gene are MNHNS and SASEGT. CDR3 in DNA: TGTGCCAGCAGTGAAGACAGCTCTGGGGCCAACGTCCTGACTTTC. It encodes CASSEDSSGANVLTF.

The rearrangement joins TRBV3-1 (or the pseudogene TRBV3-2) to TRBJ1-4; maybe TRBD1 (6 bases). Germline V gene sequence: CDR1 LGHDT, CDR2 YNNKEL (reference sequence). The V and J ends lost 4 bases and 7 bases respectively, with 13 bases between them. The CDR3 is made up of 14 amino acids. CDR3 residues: CASSPGTRGEKLFF. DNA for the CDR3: TGTGCCAGCAGCCCCGGGACAAGGGGTGAAAAACTGTTTTTT.

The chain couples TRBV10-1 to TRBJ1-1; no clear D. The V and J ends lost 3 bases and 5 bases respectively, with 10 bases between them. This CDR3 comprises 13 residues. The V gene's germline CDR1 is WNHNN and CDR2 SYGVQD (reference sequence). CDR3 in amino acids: CASSERVSTEAFF. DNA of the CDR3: TGCGCCAGCAGTGAAAGGGTCTCTACTGAAGCTTTCTTT.